This T cell receptor (beta chain) was found in a study of blood T cells in healthy people across ages. Each sample gave at least 6 million isolated PBMCs. Turning to this clonotype: What it binds is not known. It differs at one base from a far larger clone, so likely a read error.

The CDR3 contains 13 residues. The authors ran a second PCR of about 7 to 11 cycles using a sample-barcoded 5' primer and a J-beta primer mix. TCRdb re-derived calls from the 5' RACE reads in MiXCR, one entry per CDR3 protein. Among around 1,900,000 distinct CDR3 sequences, 39% were seen once, and the ten largest hold around 23%. Study findings and constraints: The fall in TCR beta diversity per million T cells was roughly linear with age. Both naive CD4+ cell counts and diversity were greater in long-lived donors than in aged donors.

Sequencing was done on a sample of blood. V and J are TRBV12-3 or TRBV12-4 and TRBJ2-5, with a weak D call TRBD2 (6 bases). This clonotype was obtained from a human donor in good health. The CDR3 spells CACSLGRGETQYF. DNA for the CDR3: TGTGCCTGCAGTTTAGGGCGGGGTGAGACCCAGTACTTC.